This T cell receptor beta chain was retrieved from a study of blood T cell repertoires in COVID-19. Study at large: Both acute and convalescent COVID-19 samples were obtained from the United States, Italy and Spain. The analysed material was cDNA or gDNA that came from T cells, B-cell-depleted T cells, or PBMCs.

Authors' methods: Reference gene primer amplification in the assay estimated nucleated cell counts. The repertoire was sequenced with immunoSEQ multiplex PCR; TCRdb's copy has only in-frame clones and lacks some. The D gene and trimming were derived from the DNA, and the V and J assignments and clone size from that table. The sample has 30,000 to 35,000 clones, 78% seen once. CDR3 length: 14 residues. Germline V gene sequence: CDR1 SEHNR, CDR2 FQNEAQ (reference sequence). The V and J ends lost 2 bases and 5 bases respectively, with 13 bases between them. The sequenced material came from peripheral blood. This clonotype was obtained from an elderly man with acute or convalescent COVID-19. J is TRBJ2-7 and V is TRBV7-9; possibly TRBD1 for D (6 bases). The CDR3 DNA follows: TGTGCCAGCAGCTTATCAACAGGGCGCCACGAGCAGTACTTC. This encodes CASSLSTGRHEQYF.